Listed here are 21 T cell receptor beta chains from one sample, sequenced in a study of cytomegalovirus exposure and HLA in healthy donors (dated by TCRdb to between 2016 and 2019). Library prep was done by the immunoSEQ multiplex PCR assay. A mixture of 60 forward primers for TCR Vbeta segments and 13 reverse primers for TCR Jbeta segments was used in the multiplex PCR. The source is immuneACCESS, and TCRdb retained only in-frame sequences with V and J called. Part of the clones is not carried over; for the studies checked, unresolved V genes explain less than half of this, and the remainder is unexplained. Recorded for this sample are around 150,000 clones; roughly 76% of them occurred a single time. The ten top clones hold approximately 15% of the sample. The material sequenced was PBMCs. Receptor source: a human donor in good health.

The rearrangement joins TRBV7-9 to TRBJ1-1; D ambiguous. Germline V gene data show CDR1 as SEHNR and CDR2 as FQNEAQ (reference sequence). The V and J ends lost 7 bases and 0 bases respectively, with 15 bases between them. CDR3 length equals 15 residues. The CDR3 spells CASTQDGAMNTEAFF. The DNA of the CDR3 is TGTGCCAGCACTCAAGACGGAGCCATGAACACTGAAGCTTTCTTT.

The chain couples TRBV19 to TRBJ1-2; TRBD1 is a possible D gene (6 bases). Looked up from germline, CDR1 is LNHDA and CDR2 is SQIVND (reference sequence). The CDR3 is made up of 14 amino acids. Trimming left V 5 bases short and J 3 bases short, with 13 bases between. The CDR3 sequence is CASSSQDSYYGYTF. As DNA, the CDR3 is TGTGCCAGTAGTTCTCAGGACAGTTACTATGGCTACACCTTC.

V usage is TRBV28 and J usage is TRBJ1-2; TRBD1 agrees at 7 bases. Losses at the gene ends were 5 bases for V and 10 bases for J; bases not matched to a gene: 10. Germline-derived CDR1 and CDR2 are MDHEN and SYDVKM. The CDR3 spans 13 residues. CDR3: CASSQGQEWDYTF. Written as DNA, the CDR3 is TGTGCCAGCAGTCAAGGACAGGAATGGGACTACACCTTC.

J is TRBJ1-2 and V is TRBV6-5, with a tentative D call TRBD1 (6 bases). Germline V gene sequence: CDR1 MNHEY, CDR2 SVGAGI. V was clipped by 2 bases and J by 5 bases, with 12 bases between them. The CDR3 is 14 amino acids. The DNA of the CDR3 is TGTGCCAGCAGTTACGAGGGAGGGGGGTATGGCTACACCTTC. Its protein is CASSYEGGGYGYTF.

This sequence joins TRBV15 and TRBJ2-2; a possible D gene is TRBD1 (5 bases). CDR1 and CDR2 from the germline V gene are LNHNV and YYDKDF (reference sequence). The CDR3 is 15 amino acids. V was trimmed by 1 base and J by 0 bases, leaving 6 bases between them. The CDR3 loop reads CATSRGQPNTGELFF. The DNA for the CDR3 is TGTGCCACCAGCAGAGGACAGCCGAACACCGGGGAGCTGTTTTTT.

The chain has TRBV19 and TRBJ2-1; 7 nucleotides line up with TRBD2. Germline lookup yields CDR1 LNHDA and CDR2 SQIVND (reference sequence). Trimming removed 7 bases from V and 2 bases from J; junction bases left unmatched: 2. The CDR3 covers 13 residues. The CDR3 bases are TGTGCCAGTAAGAGCGGGGCCTACAATGAGCAGTTCTTC. Amino acids: CASKSGAYNEQFF.

This clone was detected only once. The chain joins TRBV6-5 to TRBJ1-6; 7 nucleotides agree with TRBD1. The germline V gene has CDR1 MNHEY and CDR2 SVGAGI. V lost 6 bases and J lost 10; bases outside the gene matches: 9. There are 14 residues in the CDR3. The CDR3 coding sequence is TGTGCCAGCAGACGGGACAGCAGGCGGTCACCCCTCCACTTT. The encoded protein is CASRRDSRRSPLHF.

The rearrangement links TRBV4-1 to TRBJ2-3, with 11 bases matching TRBD2. This CDR3 has 17 amino acids. J was trimmed by 3 bases and V by 0 bases; bases with no gene match: 5. Germline CDR1 reads MGHRA; CDR2 reads YSYEKL. CDR3 sequence reads: CASSQEGLAGGTDTQYF. The CDR3 DNA reads as TGCGCCAGCAGCCAAGAAGGGTTAGCGGGAGGGACAGATACGCAGTATTTT.

The V gene is TRBV5-1, the J gene TRBJ2-7, with 8 positions matching TRBD1. CDR3 length: 15 residues. Germline V gives CDR1 SGHRS, CDR2 YFSETQ. V gave up 3 bases and J gave up 5 bases; unmatched junction bases: 10. CDR3 region: CASSSAGTGPNEQYF. CDR3 nucleotides: TGCGCCAGCAGCTCAGCCGGGACAGGCCCCAACGAGCAGTACTTC.

This chain uses TRBV6-1 with TRBJ1-5, with D uncertain. The CDR3 sequence is 13 residues long. The V gene's germline CDR1 is MNHNS and CDR2 SASEGT. The V end was cut by 7 bases, the J end by 6 bases, with 13 bases between. The DNA of the CDR3 is TGTGCCAGCACCCGGGGTATTGGTCAGCCCCAGCATTTT. Its protein product is CASTRGIGQPQHF.

This rearrangement joins TRBV7-6 to TRBJ2-7, with 11 positions matching TRBD2. The CDR3 runs 18 residues. Germline loops: CDR1 SGHVS, CDR2 FNYEAQ. With V trimmed by 2 bases and J by 2 bases, 11 bases remained unmatched. The CDR3 region is CASSLRASGGSNTYEQYF. The CDR3 region has the DNA TGTGCCAGCAGCTTAAGGGCTAGCGGGGGGTCAAACACCTACGAGCAGTACTTC.

This chain connects TRBV29-1 to TRBJ2-2; a possible D gene is TRBD2 (7 bases). V lost 6 bases to trimming and J lost 3 bases, with 20 bases between them. The germline gives CDR1 SQVTM, CDR2 ANQGSEA. This CDR3 contains 16 residues. CDR3 loop: CSVGGGRGSDTGELFF. The CDR3 nucleotides read TGCAGCGTCGGGGGCGGGAGAGGGTCGGACACCGGGGAGCTGTTTTTT.

The chain couples TRBV6-1 to TRBJ2-7; 10 bases align to TRBD1. This CDR3 region has 15 residues. Germline CDR1 and CDR2: MNHNS and SASEGT. The ends lost 6 bases at V and 3 bases at J; junction bases unmatched: 8. CDR3 sequence: CASRRDRGLLYEQYF. CDR3 DNA sequence: TGTGCCAGCAGACGCGACAGGGGGCTTCTCTACGAGCAGTACTTC.

CDR3 protein: CASSLGGNTDTQYF. The CDR3 DNA follows: TGCGCCAGCAGCTTGGGCGGGAACACAGATACGCAGTATTTT. J is TRBJ2-3 and V is TRBV5-1, with D possibly being TRBD2 (6 bases). Per the germline V gene, CDR1 is SGHRS and CDR2 is YFSETQ. CDR3 length: 14 amino acids. V shed 0 bases and J shed 2 bases, with 7 bases lying between them.

This chain uses TRBV15 with TRBJ2-5; D gene uncertain. CDR3 length: 15 amino acids. Trimming removed 5 bases from V and 4 bases from J, with 17 bases in between. The germline V gene encodes CDR1 LNHNV and CDR2 YYDKDF (reference sequence). CDR3 region: CATSPYRPPRETQYF. The CDR3 nucleotides are TGTGCCACCAGCCCCTACCGCCCCCCCCGAGAGACCCAGTACTTC. Using reference TRBV15 and TRBJ2-5 for the parts outside the CDR3, the full variable domain is DAMVIQNPRYQVTQFGKPVTLSCSQTLNHNVMYWYQQKSSQAPKLLFHYYDKDFNNEADTPDNFQSRRPNTSFCFLDIRSPGLGDTAMYLCATSPYRPPRETQYFGPGTRLLVL.

The J gene is TRBJ2-5, the V gene TRBV19, with 7 positions matching TRBD2. Germline loops: CDR1 LNHDA, CDR2 SQIVND (reference sequence). This CDR3 has 13 amino acids. The J segment lost 2 bases and the V segment lost 6 bases, leaving 3 bases of the junction unmatched. The CDR3 reads CASRVAGQETQYF. CDR3 in DNA: TGTGCCAGTAGGGTAGCGGGTCAAGAGACCCAGTACTTC.

The chain couples TRBV6-6 to TRBJ1-5; 8 nucleotides align to TRBD1. Germline CDR1 MNHNY, CDR2 SVGAGI (reference sequence). V dropped 2 bases and J dropped 7; count of bases not matched to a gene: 7. This CDR3 is 15 amino acids long. This chain's CDR3 is CASSYAGQGAQPQHF. The CDR3 DNA is TGTGCCAGCAGTTACGCGGGGCAGGGGGCGCAGCCCCAGCATTTT.

CDR3 DNA: TGTGCCAGCAGTTTTTACGGTTCCTACAATGAGCAGTTCTTC. Translated, it gives CASSFYGSYNEQFF. The chain has TRBV28 and TRBJ2-1; no firm D call. CDR3 length: 14 residues. V was shortened by 3 bases and J by 1 base, with 7 bases between the two germline ends. The V gene's germline CDR1 is MDHEN and CDR2 SYDVKM.

The chain employs TRBV5-1 and TRBJ2-2; D unresolved. CDR1 SGHRS and CDR2 YFSETQ come from the germline V gene. This CDR3 has 18 amino acids. Trimming removed 2 bases at V and 0 bases at J, with 17 bases between. This CDR3 is CASSFLETAPTNTGELFF. The CDR3 nucleotides are TGCGCCAGCAGCTTTTTGGAGACTGCCCCGACGAACACCGGGGAGCTGTTTTTT.

This rearrangement joins TRBV6-5 to TRBJ1-5; D is perhaps TRBD1 (5 bases). V shed 6 bases and J shed 4 bases, with 10 bases lying between them. The CDR3 sequence is 13 residues long. Germline lookup yields CDR1 MNHEY and CDR2 SVGAGI. In DNA, the CDR3 is TGTGCCAGCAGACGGACAAGTAATCAGCCCCAGCATTTT. It is translated as CASRRTSNQPQHF.

This chain connects TRBV2 to TRBJ2-7, with 8 bases matching TRBD1. The CDR3 totals 14 residues. Germline CDR1 and CDR2: SNHLY and FYNNEI. Trimming removed 3 bases from V and 6 bases from J; junction bases left unmatched: 7. DNA of the CDR3: TGTGCCAGCAGTGACCTGACAGGGGTTGGCGAGCAGTACTTC. Its translation is CASSDLTGVGEQYF.